The 6 T cell receptor beta chains below come from one sample, sequenced in a study of cytomegalovirus exposure and HLA in healthy donors. Profiling relied on immunoSEQ multiplex PCR, and the TCRdb table lists in-frame clones only, not all of them. The sample carries 250,000 to 400,000 clones, around 90% recorded once. Sequences were obtained from PBMCs. The receptors originated from a man between 25 and 39 years old in good health and CMV-seronegative.

V usage is TRBV30 and J usage is TRBJ2-3; D is ambiguous. The V end lost 0 bases, the J end lost 4 bases, and 8 bases lay between the germline ends. This CDR3 spans 13 amino acids. CDR1 GTSNPN and CDR2 SVGIG come from the germline V gene (reference sequence). CDR3 in DNA: TGTGCCTGGAGTGTACGTCGGGCAGATACGCAGTATTTT. Residues: CAWSVRRADTQYF.

The rearrangement links TRBV10-3 to TRBJ2-1, with a tentative D call TRBD2 (6 bases). CDR1 is ENHRY, CDR2 SYGVKD, per germline. The V end lost 5 bases, the J end lost 8 bases, and 19 bases lay between the germline ends. The CDR3 extends over 15 amino acids. CDR3 sequence reads: CAISQWDSSSDEQFF. CDR3 coding DNA: TGTGCCATCAGTCAGTGGGACTCATCTTCGGATGAGCAGTTCTTC.

This clone was observed once. The chain has TRBV6-5 and TRBJ1-1; tentative D call: TRBD1 (5 bases). Germline CDR1 reads MNHEY; CDR2 reads SVGAGI. Trimming took 0 bases from V and 1 from J, leaving 9 bases between them. This CDR3 contains 15 residues. CDR3: CASSYSFQGNTEAFF. CDR3 sequence (DNA): TGTGCCAGCAGTTACTCGTTTCAGGGGAACACTGAAGCTTTCTTT.

This clone appeared a single time. The rearrangement links TRBV7-2 to TRBJ2-7; 7 bases align to TRBD1. The junction had 7 bases not matched to a gene; V was cut back by 3 bases and J by 2 bases. The CDR3 is 15 amino acids. Germline-derived CDR1 and CDR2 are SGHTA and FQGNSA. The CDR3 reads CASSLVRQGPYEQYF. The CDR3 DNA follows: TGTGCCAGCAGCTTGGTGAGACAGGGCCCCTACGAGCAGTACTTC.

This chain joins TRBV19 and TRBJ1-3; D gene unclear. V lost 7 bases, J lost 3 bases, and 10 bases lay in between. CDR1 LNHDA and CDR2 SQIVND come from the germline V gene (reference sequence). The CDR3 runs 13 residues. In nucleotides, the CDR3 is TGTGCCAGTAATAACCGAGGTGGAAACACCATATATTTT. Its protein product is CASNNRGGNTIYF.

The V gene is TRBV5-4, the J gene TRBJ2-7; D remains unclear. This CDR3 is built from 14 residues. The germline CDR1 and CDR2 sequences are SGHNT and YYREEE (reference sequence). V was trimmed by 4 bases and J by 2 bases, leaving 13 bases between them. CDR3 loop: CASSKLTETYEQYF. In nucleotides, the CDR3 is TGTGCCAGCAGCAAACTCACAGAAACCTACGAGCAGTACTTC.